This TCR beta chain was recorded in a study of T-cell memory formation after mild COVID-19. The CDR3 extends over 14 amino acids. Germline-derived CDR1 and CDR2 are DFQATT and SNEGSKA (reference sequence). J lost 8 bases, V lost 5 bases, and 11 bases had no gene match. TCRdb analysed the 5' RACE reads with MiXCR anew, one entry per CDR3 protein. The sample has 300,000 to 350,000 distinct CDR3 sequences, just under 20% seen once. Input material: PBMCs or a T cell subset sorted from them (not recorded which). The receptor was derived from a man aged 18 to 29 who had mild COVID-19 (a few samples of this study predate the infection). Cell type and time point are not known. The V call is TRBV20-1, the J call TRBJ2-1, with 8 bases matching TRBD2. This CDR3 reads CSAYPGLVRHEQFF. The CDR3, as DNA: TGCAGTGCTTATCCGGGACTAGTAAGACATGAGCAGTTCTTC.